Included here is one T cell receptor beta chain sequence, with context. This specimen comes from a study of somatic mutations in cytotoxic T cells in rheumatoid arthritis. Deletions cut 5 bases from V and 2 bases from J, with 16 bases between. The CDR3 has 16 amino acids. Germline V gene lookup returns CDR1 LNHDA and CDR2 SQIVND (reference sequence). Sequenced by immunoSEQ multiplex PCR; TCRdb stores in-frame clones only, minus some. The repertoire consists of around 14,000 clones, with 90% to 95% occurring once and the leading ten covering roughly 17%. Sequenced: CD4+ T cells sorted from blood. The source is a man between 65 and 80 years old with rheumatoid arthritis. This rearrangement joins TRBV19 to TRBJ1-5; possibly TRBD1 for D (5 bases). CDR3 bases: TGTGCCAGTAGTGGGGGACTCGGGTTCGGCAATCAGCCCCAGCATTTT. This gives the protein CASSGGLGFGNQPQHF.